This T cell receptor (beta chain) was identified in a study of shared clonotypes between healthy human individuals. Only in-frame clones appear in the TCRdb table, and some are missing; sequencing was by immunoSEQ multiplex PCR. The repertoire holds about 480,000 clones, with 60% to 80% as singletons. There were no recent acute infections or vaccinations among the donors, who were healthy HIV-negative adults. This CDR3 contains 14 residues. V was clipped by 6 bases and J by 4 bases, with 15 bases between them. Germline V lookup: CDR1 LNHDA, CDR2 SQIVND (reference sequence). The rearrangement links TRBV19 to TRBJ1-1, with a possible D match to TRBD1 (6 bases). The sequence derives from a woman aged 40 to 50 in good health. Some clones in this sample may be carry-over from other donors' samples. Sequenced: PBMCs. CDR3 sequence: CASRQLQGRTEAFF. The CDR3 coding sequence is TGTGCCAGTAGACAACTACAGGGACGCACTGAAGCTTTCTTT.